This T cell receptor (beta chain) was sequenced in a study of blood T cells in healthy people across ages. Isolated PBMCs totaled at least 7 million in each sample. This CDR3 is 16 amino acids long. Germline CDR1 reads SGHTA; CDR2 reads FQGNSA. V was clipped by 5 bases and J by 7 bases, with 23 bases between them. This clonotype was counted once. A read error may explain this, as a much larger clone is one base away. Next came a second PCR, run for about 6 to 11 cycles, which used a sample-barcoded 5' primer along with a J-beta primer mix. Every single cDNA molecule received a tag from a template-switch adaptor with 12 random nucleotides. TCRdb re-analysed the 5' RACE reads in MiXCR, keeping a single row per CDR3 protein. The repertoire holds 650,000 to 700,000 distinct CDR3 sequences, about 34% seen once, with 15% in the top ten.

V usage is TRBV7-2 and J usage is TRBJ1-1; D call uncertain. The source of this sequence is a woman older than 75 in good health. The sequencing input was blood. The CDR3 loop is CASSPRKDGVRGEAFF. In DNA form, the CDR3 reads TGTGCCAGCAGCCCGAGAAAGGACGGGGTGAGAGGTGAAGCTTTCTTT.